These 5 T cell receptor beta chains came from one sample sequenced in a study of T cell responses to AZD1222 COVID-19 vaccine. Assay: immunoSEQ multiplex PCR; the TCRdb copy retains only in-frame clones and omits some. The data contain under 200,000 clones, roughly 92% of them seen just once; the ten biggest clones take up 1.5% to 2%. Sequenced here: peripheral blood, sampled on day 0 of AZD1222 vaccination. The receptors shown here come from an adult in good health.

This clone was seen a handful of times. CDR3 residues: CASSPGTVGNTEAFF. CDR3 bases: TGTGCCAGCAGCCCAGGGACAGTAGGAAACACTGAAGCTTTCTTT. The gene calls are TRBV7-9 and TRBJ1-1; 7 bases match TRBD1. CDR1 and CDR2 from the germline V gene are SEHNR and FQNEAQ (reference sequence). The CDR3 is 15 amino acids. J gave up 2 bases and V 5 bases, and 8 bases lay outside the gene matches.

The sample holds a few counts of this clone. This chain uses TRBV18 with TRBJ1-3, with D possibly TRBD1 on 5 matching bases. V was cut by 4 bases and J by 0 bases, with 19 bases left in between. This CDR3 is 18 amino acids long. Germline loops: CDR1 KGHSH, CDR2 LQKENI. The CDR3 DNA is TGTGCCAGCTCACGAGCTCTGAGGACACCCAACTCTGGAAACACCATATATTTT. Encoded protein: CASSRALRTPNSGNTIYF.

The chain couples TRBV7-9 to TRBJ2-1; TRBD2 matches at 14 bases. The CDR3 totals 19 residues. V lost 3 bases to trimming and J lost 3 bases; unmatched junction nucleotides: 10. Germline V gene data show CDR1 as SEHNR and CDR2 as FQNEAQ (reference sequence). The CDR3 DNA reads TGTGCCAGCAGCTTCAAGGGACTAGCGGGAGTTGGGGACTACAATGAGCAGTTCTTC. Its protein is CASSFKGLAGVGDYNEQFF.

There are a few counts of this clone. The V gene is TRBV9, the J gene TRBJ1-6; TRBD1 agrees at 9 bases. V was pared by 6 bases and J by 7 bases, with 8 bases of the junction left unmatched. There are 15 residues in the CDR3. Looked up from germline, CDR1 is SGDLS and CDR2 is YYNGEE. The CDR3 sequence is CASTDQGQGNSPLHF. Written as DNA, the CDR3 is TGTGCCAGCACAGACCAGGGACAGGGAAATTCACCCCTCCACTTT. Full variable domain (remainder filled in from reference TRBV9 and TRBJ1-6): DSGVTQTPKHLITATGQRVTLRCSPRSGDLSVYWYQQSLDQGLQFLIQYYNGEERAKGNILERFSAQQFPDLHSELNLSSLELGDSALYFCASTDQGQGNSPLHFGNGTRLTVT.

The chain has TRBV5-1 and TRBJ1-1; D remains unclear. The CDR3 extends over 15 amino acids. Trimming took 0 bases from V and 0 from J, leaving 9 bases between them. CDR1 SGHRS and CDR2 YFSETQ come from the germline V gene. Written as DNA, the CDR3 is TGCGCCAGCAGCTTGGTGACAAGCATGAACACTGAAGCTTTCTTT. It encodes CASSLVTSMNTEAFF.